The source of this TCR beta chain is a study of blood T cell repertoires in COVID-19. This clone has only a few counts. Using immunoSEQ multiplex PCR, the repertoire was profiled, and TCRdb retains in-frame clones only, with some absent. The sample carries about 110,000 clones, roughly 80% recorded once. CDR1 and CDR2 (germline): WSHSY, SAAADI. V lost 6 bases, J lost 5 bases, and 4 bases stayed unmatched. The CDR3 consists of 14 residues. The source of this sequence is an elderly woman with acute or convalescent COVID-19. The material sequenced was peripheral blood. The chain joins TRBV10-2 to TRBJ1-1, with 12 positions matching TRBD1. DNA of the CDR3: TGCGCCAGCAGGCCGGGACAGGGGGCTACTGAAGCTTTCTTT. This gives the protein CASRPGQGATEAFF.